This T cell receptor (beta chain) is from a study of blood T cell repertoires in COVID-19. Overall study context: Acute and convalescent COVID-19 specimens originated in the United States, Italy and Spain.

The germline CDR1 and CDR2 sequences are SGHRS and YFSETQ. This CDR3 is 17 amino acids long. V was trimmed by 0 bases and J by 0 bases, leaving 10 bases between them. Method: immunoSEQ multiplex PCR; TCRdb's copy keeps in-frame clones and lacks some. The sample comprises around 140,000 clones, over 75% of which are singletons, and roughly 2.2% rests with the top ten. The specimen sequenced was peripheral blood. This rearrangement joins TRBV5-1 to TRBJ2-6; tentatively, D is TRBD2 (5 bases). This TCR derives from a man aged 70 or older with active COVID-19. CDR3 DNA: TGCGCCAGCAGCTTGGGTGGACTGAGCTCTGGGGCCAACGTCCTGACTTTC. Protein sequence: CASSLGGLSSGANVLTF.